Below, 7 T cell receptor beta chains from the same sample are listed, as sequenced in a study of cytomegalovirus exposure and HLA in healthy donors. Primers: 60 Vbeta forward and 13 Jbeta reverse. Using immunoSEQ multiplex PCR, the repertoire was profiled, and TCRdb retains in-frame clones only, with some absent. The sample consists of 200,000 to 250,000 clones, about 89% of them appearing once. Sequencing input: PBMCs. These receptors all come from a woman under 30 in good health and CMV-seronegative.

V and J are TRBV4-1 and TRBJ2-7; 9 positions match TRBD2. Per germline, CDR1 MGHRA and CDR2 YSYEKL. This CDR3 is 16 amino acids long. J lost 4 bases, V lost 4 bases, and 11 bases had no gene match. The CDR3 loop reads CASSPQTSGGRYEQYF. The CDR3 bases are TGCGCCAGCAGCCCCCAGACCAGCGGGGGGAGGTACGAGCAGTACTTC.

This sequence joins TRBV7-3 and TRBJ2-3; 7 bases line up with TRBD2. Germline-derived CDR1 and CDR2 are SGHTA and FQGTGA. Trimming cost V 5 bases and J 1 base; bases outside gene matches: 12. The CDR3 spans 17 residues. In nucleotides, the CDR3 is TGTGCCAGCAGCCCAAATCTCGGGCTAGCGGGCACAGATACGCAGTATTTT. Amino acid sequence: CASSPNLGLAGTDTQYF. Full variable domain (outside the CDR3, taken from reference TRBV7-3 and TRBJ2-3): GAGVSQTPSNKVTEKGKYVELRCDPISGHTALYWYRQSLGQGPEFLIYFQGTGAADDSGLPNDRFFAVRPEGSVSTLKIQRTERGDSAVYLCASSPNLGLAGTDTQYFGPGTRLTVL.

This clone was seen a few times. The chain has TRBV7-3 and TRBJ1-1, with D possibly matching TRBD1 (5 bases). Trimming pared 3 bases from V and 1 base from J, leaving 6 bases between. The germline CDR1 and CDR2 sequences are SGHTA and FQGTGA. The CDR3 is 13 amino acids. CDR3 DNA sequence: TGTGCCAGCAGCTTGACAGAGAACACTGAAGCTTTCTTT. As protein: CASSLTENTEAFF.

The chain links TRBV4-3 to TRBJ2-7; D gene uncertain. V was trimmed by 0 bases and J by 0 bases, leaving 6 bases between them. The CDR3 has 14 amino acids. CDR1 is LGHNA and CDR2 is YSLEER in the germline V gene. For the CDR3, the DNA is TGCGCCAGCAGCCAAGATAATTTCTCCTACGAGCAGTACTTC. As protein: CASSQDNFSYEQYF.

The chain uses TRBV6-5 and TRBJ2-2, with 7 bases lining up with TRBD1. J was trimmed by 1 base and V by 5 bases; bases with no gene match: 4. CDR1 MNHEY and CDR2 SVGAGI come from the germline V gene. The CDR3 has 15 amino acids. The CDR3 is CASSKWTGNTGELFF. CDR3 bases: TGTGCCAGCAGTAAGTGGACAGGGAACACCGGGGAGCTGTTTTTT.

CDR3 nucleotide sequence: TGTGCCAGCAGTTTAACGCTCTCCAAACTAGGGCCAACCTACGAGCAGTACTTC. Amino acids: CASSLTLSKLGPTYEQYF. The chain carries TRBV27 and TRBJ2-7, with D possibly TRBD2 on 5 matching bases. Per the germline V gene, CDR1 is MNHEY and CDR2 is SMNVEV (reference sequence). V gave up 2 bases and J gave up 2 bases, with 22 bases separating them. The length of the CDR3 is 18 residues.

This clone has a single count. This chain's CDR3 is CASSWGRQTGRYEQYF. The CDR3, as DNA: TGTGCCAGCAGTTGGGGGAGGCAGACAGGGAGGTACGAGCAGTACTTC. The rearrangement joins TRBV2 to TRBJ2-7, with D possibly TRBD1 on 7 matching bases. V was cut by 5 bases and J by 4 bases, with 21 bases left in between. The germline gives CDR1 SNHLY, CDR2 FYNNEI. This CDR3 has 16 amino acids. The whole variable domain, remainder taken from reference TRBV2 and TRBJ2-7, is EPEVTQTPSHQVTQMGQEVILRCVPISNHLYFYWYRQILGQKVEFLVSFYNNEISEKSEIFDDQFSVERPDGSNFTLKIRSTKLEDSAMYFCASSWGRQTGRYEQYFGPGTRLTVT.